The rows below give T cell receptor beta chains drawn from one sample of a study of brain T cells in children with intractable seizures. Profiling relied on immunoSEQ multiplex PCR, and the TCRdb table lists in-frame clones only, not all of them. The top ten hold 50% of the sample, which has thousands of clones, about 78% seen once. The source material was resected brain tissue, sampled at surgery. The receptors were gathered from a girl aged 2-15 years with Rasmussen encephalitis and intractable seizures. CDR3s include the opening cysteine and the closing phenylalanine or tryptophan. Clone size appears in some rows only: once, few, many, or a class for an expanded clone.

clone size,V gene,J gene,CDR3 protein
.,TRBV27,TRBJ2-5,CASSLGLQETQYF
.,TRBV28,TRBJ1-1,CASRLQGATEAFF
.,TRBV2,TRBJ1-6,CASSEGTDPNSPLHF
.,TRBV7-9,TRBJ2-7,CASSPGAEQYF
.,TRBV27,TRBJ2-5,CASRPLNRGKETQYF
.,TRBV5-5,TRBJ1-3,CASSFIDRGAGNTIYF
.,TRBV12-5,TRBJ1-3,CASGLHYPSGNTIYF
few,TRBV4-1,TRBJ2-3,CASSQAGRGTDTQYF
.,TRBV3-1/TRBV3-2,TRBJ1-1,CASSHLPGQLEAFF
.,TRBV18,TRBJ1-5,CASSPPEGAGINQPQHF
few,TRBV5-4,TRBJ2-1,CASSPKISSGRAQGSNEQFF
.,TRBV2,TRBJ2-7,CASSEQGPSDEQYF
.,TRBV19,TRBJ1-2,CASSIVQGDGYTF
.,TRBV27,TRBJ2-3,CASTAVRSSTDTQYF
.,TRBV4-1,TRBJ2-7,CASSQAFGASYEQYF
.,TRBV19,TRBJ2-1,CASSTGTSGNNEQFF
.,TRBV5-1,TRBJ2-1,CASRRLRGDEQFF
.,TRBV2,TRBJ2-3,CASSWTVGTDTQYF
.,TRBV19,TRBJ2-7,CASSTTSGGYEQYF
.,TRBV19,TRBJ1-1,CASSTGTAEAFF
.,TRBV7-2,TRBJ2-7,CASSLVTFEQYF
.,TRBV3-1/TRBV3-2,TRBJ1-5,CASSLRTGHQPQHF
.,TRBV10-1,TRBJ2-5,CASIRTGYQETQYF
.,TRBV7-3,TRBJ2-1,CASTISGGADEQFF
few,TRBV9,TRBJ2-2,CASSERGGLSGELFF
.,TRBV30,TRBJ2-1,CAWRTSGVYNEQFF
few,TRBV11-2,TRBJ2-7,CASSSGILAGAAYEQYF
.,TRBV7-9,TRBJ2-1,CASRDRYGEQFF
.,TRBV30,TRBJ2-7,CAWSVPGRLDEQYF
.,TRBV4-1,TRBJ2-3,CASSQDLAGGPDTQYF
.,TRBV7-2,TRBJ2-5,CASSLVGYQTQYF
.,TRBV7-9,TRBJ2-2,CASSSSGTGGTGELFF
.,TRBV29-1,TRBJ2-1,CSVRRENYNEQFF
.,TRBV11-2,TRBJ2-7,CASSLVGGGLPSYEQYF
.,TRBV18,TRBJ1-1,CASSPVGALGNTEAFF
.,TRBV12-3/TRBV12-4,TRBJ2-7,CASSSAYEQYF
.,TRBV2,TRBJ2-7,CASRRIYEQYF
.,TRBV12-2,TRBJ2-7,CASRLLLSYEQYF
.,TRBV6-4,TRBJ1-2,CASSDLAGGDYGYTF
large,TRBV19,TRBJ1-1,CASSTYTEAFF
.,TRBV29-1,TRBJ2-1,CSVWMTGVTFF
.,TRBV28,TRBJ2-7,CASSSGLSYEQYF
.,TRBV14,TRBJ2-7,CASSQVIATHYYEQYF
.,TRBV4-2,TRBJ2-1,CASSHGLAGGLVYNEQFF
few,TRBV5-1,TRBJ1-4,CASSFAADSATNEKLFF
.,TRBV6-1,TRBJ2-1,CASSESGVAGYEQFF
medium-sized,TRBV5-1,TRBJ2-1,CASSWSDNEQFF
.,TRBV19,TRBJ1-2,CATYTGGDGYTF
.,TRBV15,TRBJ2-5,CATSDRGETQYF
few,TRBV19,TRBJ1-6,CASRNPGRPYNSPLHF
.,TRBV30,TRBJ1-2,CAWSVRRVNYGYTF
.,TRBV18,TRBJ1-2,CASSPPIQGQFYGYTF
.,TRBV4-1,TRBJ2-3,CASSQIVADTQYF
.,TRBV10-2,TRBJ1-4,CASRTGRGEKLFF
few,TRBV28,TRBJ2-6,CASTKAGANVLTF
.,TRBV15,TRBJ2-1,CATSRLGVTVFNEQFF
.,TRBV7-9,TRBJ2-1,CASSLVYAAEGYNEQFF
.,TRBV27,TRBJ2-5,CASSAGEVEETQYF
once,TRBV11-2,TRBJ2-1,CASSFGTGSNEQFF